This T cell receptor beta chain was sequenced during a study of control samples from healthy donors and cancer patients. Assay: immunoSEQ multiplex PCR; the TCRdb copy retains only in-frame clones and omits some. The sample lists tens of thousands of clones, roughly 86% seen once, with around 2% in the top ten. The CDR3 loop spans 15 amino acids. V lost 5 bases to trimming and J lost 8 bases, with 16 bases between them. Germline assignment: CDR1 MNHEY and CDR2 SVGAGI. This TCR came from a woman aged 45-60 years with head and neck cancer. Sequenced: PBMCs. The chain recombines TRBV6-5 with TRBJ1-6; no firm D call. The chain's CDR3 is CASSTSRGKDSPLHF. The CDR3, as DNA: TGTGCCAGCAGTACTTCAAGAGGGAAGGATTCACCCCTCCACTTT.